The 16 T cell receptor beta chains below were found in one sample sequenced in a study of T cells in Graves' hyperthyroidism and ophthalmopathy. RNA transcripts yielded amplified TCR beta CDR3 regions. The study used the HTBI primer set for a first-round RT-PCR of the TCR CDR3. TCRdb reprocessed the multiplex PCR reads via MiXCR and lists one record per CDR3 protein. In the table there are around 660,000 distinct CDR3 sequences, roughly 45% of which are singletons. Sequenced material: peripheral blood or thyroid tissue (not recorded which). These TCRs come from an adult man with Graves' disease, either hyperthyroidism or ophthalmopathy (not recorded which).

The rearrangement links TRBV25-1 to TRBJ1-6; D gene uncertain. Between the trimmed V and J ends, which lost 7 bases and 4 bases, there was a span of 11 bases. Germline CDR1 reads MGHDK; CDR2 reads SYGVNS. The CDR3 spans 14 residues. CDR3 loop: CASTRTEYNSPLHF. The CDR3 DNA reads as TGTGCCAGCACTCGTACTGAATATAATTCACCCCTCCACTTT. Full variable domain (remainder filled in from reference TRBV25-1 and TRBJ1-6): EADIYQTPRYLVIGTGKKITLECSQTMGHDKMYWYQQDPGMELHLIHYSYGVNSTEKGDLSSESTVSRIRTEHFPLTLESARPSHTSQYLCASTRTEYNSPLHFGNGTRLTVT.

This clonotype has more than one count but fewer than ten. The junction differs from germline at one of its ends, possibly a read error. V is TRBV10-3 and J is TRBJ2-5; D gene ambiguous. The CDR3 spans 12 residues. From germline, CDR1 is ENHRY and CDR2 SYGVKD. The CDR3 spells CASSDYRETQYF. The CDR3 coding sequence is TGTGCCAGCAGTGATTATAGAGAGACCCAGTACTTC.

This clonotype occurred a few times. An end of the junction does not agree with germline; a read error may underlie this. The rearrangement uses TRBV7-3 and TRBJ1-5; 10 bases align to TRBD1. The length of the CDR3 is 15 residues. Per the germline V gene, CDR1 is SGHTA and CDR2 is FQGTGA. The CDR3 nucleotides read TGCGCCAGCAGTGCTGACAGGGGGCCGCGTCAGCCCCAGCATTTT. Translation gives CASSADRGPRQPQHF.

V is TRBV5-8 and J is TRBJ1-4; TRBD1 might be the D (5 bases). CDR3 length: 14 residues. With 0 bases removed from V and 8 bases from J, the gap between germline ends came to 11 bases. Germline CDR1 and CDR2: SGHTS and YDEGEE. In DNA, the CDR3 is TGTGCCAGCAGCTTGGCCAGGGCTGTCGAAAAACTGTTTTTT. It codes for CASSLARAVEKLFF. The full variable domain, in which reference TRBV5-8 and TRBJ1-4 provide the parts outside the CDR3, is EAGVTQSPTHLIKTRGQQATLRCSPISGHTSVYWYQQALGLGLQFLLWYDEGEERNRGNFPPRFSGRQFPNYSSELNVNALELEDSALYLCASSLARAVEKLFFGSGTQLSVL.

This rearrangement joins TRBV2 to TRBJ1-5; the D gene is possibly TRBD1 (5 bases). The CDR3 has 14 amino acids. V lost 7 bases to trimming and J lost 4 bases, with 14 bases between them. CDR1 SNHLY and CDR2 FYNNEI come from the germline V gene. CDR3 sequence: CASIRRAGNQPQHF. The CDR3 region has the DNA TGTGCCAGCATTCGCAGGGCGGGGAATCAGCCCCAGCATTTT. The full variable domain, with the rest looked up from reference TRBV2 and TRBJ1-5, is EPEVTQTPSHQVTQMGQEVILRCVPISNHLYFYWYRQILGQKVEFLVSFYNNEISEKSEIFDDQFSVERPDGSNFTLKIRSTKLEDSAMYFCASIRRAGNQPQHFGDGTRLSIL.

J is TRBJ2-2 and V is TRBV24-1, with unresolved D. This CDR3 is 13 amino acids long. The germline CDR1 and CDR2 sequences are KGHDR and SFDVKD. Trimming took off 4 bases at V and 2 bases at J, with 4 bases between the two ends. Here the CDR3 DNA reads TGTGCCACCAGTGACCAAAACACCGGGGAGCTGTTTTTT. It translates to CATSDQNTGELFF.

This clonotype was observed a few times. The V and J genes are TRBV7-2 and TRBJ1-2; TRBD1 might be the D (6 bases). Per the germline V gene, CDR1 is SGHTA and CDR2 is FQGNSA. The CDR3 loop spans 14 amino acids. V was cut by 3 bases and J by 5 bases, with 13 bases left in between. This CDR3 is CASSLGTKDYGYTF. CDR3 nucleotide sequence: TGTGCCAGCAGCTTGGGGACAAAGGATTATGGCTACACCTTC.

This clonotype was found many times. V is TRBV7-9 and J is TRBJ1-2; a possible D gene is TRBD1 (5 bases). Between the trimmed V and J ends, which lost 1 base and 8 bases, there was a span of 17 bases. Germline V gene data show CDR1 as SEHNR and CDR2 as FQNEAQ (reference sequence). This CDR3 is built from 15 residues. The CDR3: CASSLGPSAGHGYTF. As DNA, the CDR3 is TGTGCCAGCAGCTTAGGGCCTTCGGCGGGGCACGGCTACACCTTC.

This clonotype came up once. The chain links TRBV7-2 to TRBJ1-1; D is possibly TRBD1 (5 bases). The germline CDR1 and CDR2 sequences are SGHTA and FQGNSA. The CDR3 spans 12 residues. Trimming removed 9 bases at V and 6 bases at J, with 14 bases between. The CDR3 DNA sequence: TGTGCCAGTTCACCAGGGCGCCCTGAAGCTTTCTTT. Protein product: CASSPGRPEAFF.

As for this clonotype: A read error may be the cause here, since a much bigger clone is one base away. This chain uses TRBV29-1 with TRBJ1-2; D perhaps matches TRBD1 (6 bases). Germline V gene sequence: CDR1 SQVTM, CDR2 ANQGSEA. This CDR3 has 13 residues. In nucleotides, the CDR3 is TGCAGCGCTTTACAGGGTAGCGACTATGACTACACCTTC. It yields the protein CSALQGSDYDYTF.

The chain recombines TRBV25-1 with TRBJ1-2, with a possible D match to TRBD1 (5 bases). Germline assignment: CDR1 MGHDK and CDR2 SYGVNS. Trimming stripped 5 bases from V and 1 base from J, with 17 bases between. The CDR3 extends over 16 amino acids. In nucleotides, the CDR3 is TGTGCCAGCAGTTTCTTCCCAACTGACAGTAACTATGGCTACACCTTC. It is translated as CASSFFPTDSNYGYTF.

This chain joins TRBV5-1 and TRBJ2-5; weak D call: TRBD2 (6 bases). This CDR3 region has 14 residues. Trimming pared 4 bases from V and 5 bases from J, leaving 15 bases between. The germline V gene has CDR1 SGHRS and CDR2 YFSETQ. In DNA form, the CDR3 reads TGCGCCAGCAGCCGGGGGAGCCTTCGGGAGACCCAGTACTTC. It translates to CASSRGSLRETQYF.

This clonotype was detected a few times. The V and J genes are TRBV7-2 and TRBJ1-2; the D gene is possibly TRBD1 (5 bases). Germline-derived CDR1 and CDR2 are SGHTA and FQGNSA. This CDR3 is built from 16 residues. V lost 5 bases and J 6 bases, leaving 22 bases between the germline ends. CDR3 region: CASSHGGAVSVDGYTF. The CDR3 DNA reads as TGTGCCAGCAGCCACGGTGGGGCAGTCTCCGTCGATGGCTACACCTTC.

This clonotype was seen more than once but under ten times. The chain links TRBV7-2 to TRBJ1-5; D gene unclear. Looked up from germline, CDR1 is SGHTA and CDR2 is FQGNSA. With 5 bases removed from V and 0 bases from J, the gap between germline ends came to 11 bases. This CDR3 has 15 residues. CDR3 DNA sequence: TGTGCCAGCAGCCAAGCCGAGAATAGCAATCAGCCCCAGCATTTT. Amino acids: CASSQAENSNQPQHF.

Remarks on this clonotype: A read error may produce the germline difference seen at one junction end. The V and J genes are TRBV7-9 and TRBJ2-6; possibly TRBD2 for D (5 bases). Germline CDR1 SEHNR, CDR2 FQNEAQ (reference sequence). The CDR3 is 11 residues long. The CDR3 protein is CASSGDNVLTF. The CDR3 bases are TGTGCCAGCTCCGGGGACAACGTCCTGACTTTC.

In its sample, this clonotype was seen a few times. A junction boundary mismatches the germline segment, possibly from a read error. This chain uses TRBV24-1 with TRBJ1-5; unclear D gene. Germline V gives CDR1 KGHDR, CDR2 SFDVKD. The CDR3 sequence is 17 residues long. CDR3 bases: TGTGCCAGCAGTTACCCGAGCCTCCGTGGGTATAGTCAGCCCCAGCATTTT. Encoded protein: CASSYPSLRGYSQPQHF.